These 26 T cell receptor beta chains were all obtained from the same sample, sequenced in a study of CD8+CD57+ T cells in acquired aplastic anemia. CD8+CD57+ cell expansion, shown by flow cytometry, had occurred in the patients selected for sequencing. TCR beta VDJ combinations and CDR3 sequences were profiled from genomic DNA. MiXCR, applied by TCRdb to the reads, yields one record per CDR3 protein. The sample lists roughly 190,000 distinct CDR3 sequences; more than 45% were seen once. Input material: sorted CD4+, CD8+, or CD8+CD57+ T cells (not recorded which) from PBMCs. The origin of the receptors is a human donor with aplastic anemia.

The CDR3 loop reads CASSSWDRVSNEKLFF. CDR3 coding DNA: TGTGCCAGCAGCTCTTGGGACAGGGTCTCTAATGAAAAACTGTTTTTT. The chain employs TRBV7-8 and TRBJ1-4, with 9 positions matching TRBD1. The CDR3 covers 16 residues. Germline V gives CDR1 SGHVS, CDR2 FQNEAQ. V was clipped by 4 bases and J by 3 bases; unmatched bases: 6.

This clonotype was detected many times. V gene TRBV24-1 combines with J gene TRBJ2-5; D gene uncertain. V lost 2 bases and J lost 2, with 5 bases in between. The CDR3 spans 13 residues. The germline CDR1 and CDR2 sequences are KGHDR and SFDVKD. The CDR3 reads CATSDWDQETQYF. In nucleotides, the CDR3 is TGTGCCACCAGTGATTGGGATCAAGAGACCCAGTACTTC.

This clonotype has ten or more counts. The chain couples TRBV5-1 to TRBJ2-7; D is possibly TRBD2 (6 bases). Germline-derived CDR1 and CDR2 are SGHRS and YFSETQ. The CDR3 length is 16 residues. V lost 2 bases to trimming and J lost 3 bases, with 18 bases between them. Here the CDR3 reads CASSFGGAGSLYEQYF. Written as DNA, the CDR3 is TGCGCCAGCAGCTTTGGAGGGGCCGGGAGCCTCTACGAGCAGTACTTC.

This clonotype has at least ten counts. The CDR3 is CASSVATGVAGELFF. Here the CDR3 DNA reads TGTGCCAGCAGCGTAGCTACAGGGGTGGCCGGGGAGCTGTTTTTT. V usage is TRBV9 and J usage is TRBJ2-2; 7 bases map to TRBD1. The CDR3 length is 15 residues. Germline CDR1 is SGDLS and CDR2 is YYNGEE. V lost 0 bases to trimming and J lost 6 bases; unmatched junction nucleotides: 5. Complete variable domain (other parts from reference TRBV9 and TRBJ2-2): DSGVTQTPKHLITATGQRVTLRCSPRSGDLSVYWYQQSLDQGLQFLIQYYNGEERAKGNILERFSAQQFPDLHSELNLSSLELGDSALYFCASSVATGVAGELFFGEGSRLTVL.

The V gene is TRBV20-1, the J gene TRBJ2-7; a possible D gene is TRBD2 (5 bases). This CDR3 has 12 residues. From germline, CDR1 is DFQATT and CDR2 SNEGSKA (reference sequence). V was pared by 3 bases and J by 2 bases, with 8 bases between. The CDR3 nucleotides are TGCAGTGCTAGGGACTTAACCTACGAGCAGTACTTC. Translating gives CSARDLTYEQYF.

This chain connects TRBV7-8 to TRBJ2-3; D unclear. The CDR3 has 14 residues. Germline CDR1 and CDR2: SGHVS and FQNEAQ. Trimming stripped 0 bases from V and 1 base from J, with 5 bases between. CDR3 amino acids: CASSLALRTDTQYF. CDR3 DNA: TGTGCCAGCAGCTTAGCGCTGCGCACAGATACGCAGTATTTT. Full variable domain (remainder filled in from reference TRBV7-8 and TRBJ2-3): GAGVSQSPRYKVAKRGQDVALRCDPISGHVSLFWYQQALGQGPEFLTYFQNEAQLDKSGLPSDRFFAERPEGSVSTLKIQRTQQEDSAVYLCASSLALRTDTQYFGPGTRLTVL.

This chain connects TRBV7-9 to TRBJ2-5; 7 nucleotides agree with TRBD1. CDR1 is SEHNR and CDR2 is FQNEAQ in the germline V gene (reference sequence). The V and J ends lost 4 bases and 4 bases, in that order; junction bases with no gene match: 6. The CDR3 is 14 amino acids. CDR3 amino acids: CASSSTTGIETQYF. The DNA for the CDR3 is TGTGCCAGCAGCTCTACGACAGGGATAGAGACCCAGTACTTC.

The genes are TRBV11-1 and TRBJ1-3; 10 bases line up with TRBD1. Germline CDR1 and CDR2: SGHAT and FQDESV (reference sequence). CDR3 size: 18 residues. After removal of 4 bases from V and 0 bases from J, the junction contained 9 bases not matched to a gene. CDR3 DNA: TGTGCCAGCAGCTACGACAGGGGGCCTATTCGCTCTGGAAACACCATATATTTT. The encoded protein is CASSYDRGPIRSGNTIYF. Together with reference TRBV11-1 and TRBJ1-3, the CDR3 gives the full variable domain: EAEVAQSPRYKITEKSQAVAFWCDPISGHATLYWYRQILGQGPELLVQFQDESVVDDSQLPKDRFSAERLKGVDSTLKIQPAELGDSAMYLCASSYDRGPIRSGNTIYFGEGSWLTVV.

This clonotype came up many times. The chain combines TRBV20-1 with TRBJ1-1; unclear D gene. Between the trimmed V and J ends, which lost 6 bases and 0 bases, there was a span of 11 bases. This CDR3 region has 13 residues. The germline V gene encodes CDR1 DFQATT and CDR2 SNEGSKA (reference sequence). CDR3 DNA sequence: TGCAGTGCCAGAAGGACTATGAACACTGAAGCTTTCTTT. It codes for CSARRTMNTEAFF.

This chain links TRBV10-3 with TRBJ2-5; TRBD2 is a possible D gene (6 bases). This CDR3 spans 13 amino acids. Germline V gene data show CDR1 as ENHRY and CDR2 as SYGVKD. V shed 5 bases and J shed 5 bases, with 12 bases lying between them. The CDR3 loop is CAISYGRMETQYF. The DNA of the CDR3 is TGTGCCATCAGTTACGGGAGAATGGAGACCCAGTACTTC.

This clonotype was recorded at least ten times. CDR3 DNA: TGTGCCAGCAGCTTCACGGTAGATACGCAGTATTTT. Translating it yields CASSFTVDTQYF. The genes are TRBV7-2 and TRBJ2-3; D gene ambiguous. V was cut by 3 bases and J by 5 bases, with 6 bases left in between. The germline gives CDR1 SGHTA, CDR2 FQGNSA. The CDR3 loop spans 12 amino acids.

In its sample, this clonotype was seen a few times. Just one base apart from a much larger clone, this may be a read error. The chain is built from TRBV6-1 and TRBJ2-5; TRBD2 aligns across 11 bases. The J segment lost 3 bases and the V segment lost 6 bases, leaving 3 bases of the junction unmatched. The CDR3 spans 14 residues. The germline V gene encodes CDR1 MNHNS and CDR2 SASEGT. Here the CDR3 reads CASSRGLAEETQYF. CDR3 coding DNA: TGTGCCAGCAGCCGGGGACTAGCGGAAGAGACCCAGTACTTC.

This clonotype has at least ten counts. V is TRBV9 and J is TRBJ1-1; D perhaps matches TRBD1 (5 bases). V was clipped by 0 bases and J by 3 bases, with 9 bases between them. The V gene's germline CDR1 is SGDLS and CDR2 YYNGEE. This CDR3 has 14 residues. The CDR3 protein is CASSVAGFDTEAFF. CDR3 DNA sequence: TGTGCCAGCAGCGTAGCAGGGTTTGACACTGAAGCTTTCTTT.

The table lists this clonotype with a few counts. The chain recombines TRBV19 with TRBJ1-1, with D unclear. The length of the CDR3 is 11 residues. Germline V gives CDR1 LNHDA, CDR2 SQIVND (reference sequence). With 3 bases removed from V and 8 bases from J, the gap between germline ends came to 7 bases. CDR3 region: CASSMRYEAFF. In nucleotides, the CDR3 is TGTGCCAGTAGTATGCGTTACGAAGCTTTCTTT. Full variable domain (remainder filled in from reference TRBV19 and TRBJ1-1): DGGITQSPKYLFRKEGQNVTLSCEQNLNHDAMYWYRQDPGQGLRLIYYSQIVNDFQKGDIAEGYSVSREKKESFPLTVTSAQKNPTAFYLCASSMRYEAFFGQGTRLTVV.

Note on this clonotype: One junction end does not reproduce the germline sequence, and a read error may be involved. The chain joins TRBV24-1 to TRBJ2-1; D is unresolved. The CDR3 is 14 residues long. Germline V CDR1 and CDR2: KGHDR, SFDVKD. CDR3 bases: TGTGCCGCCAGTGATTCGTCCCGAGTTCATGAGCAGTTCTTC. This codes for CAASDSSRVHEQFF.

V gene TRBV10-3 combines with J gene TRBJ2-3, with 7 bases fitting TRBD1. The CDR3 consists of 17 residues. V trimming: 3 bases; J trimming: 0 bases; junction bases outside the gene matches: 9. Germline assignment: CDR1 ENHRY and CDR2 SYGVKD. CDR3 in amino acids: CAISETGTDTSTDTQYF. CDR3 bases: TGTGCCATCAGTGAAACCGGGACAGATACAAGCACAGATACGCAGTATTTT.

The chain combines TRBV15 with TRBJ1-5; D not certain. Trimming shortened V by 3 bases and J by 6 bases, and 6 bases separated the two germline ends. CDR3 length equals 12 residues. Germline values: CDR1 LNHNV, CDR2 YYDKDF (reference sequence). CDR3 nucleotide sequence: TGTGCCACCAGCAGTGAAACTCAGCCCCAGCATTTT. Amino acid sequence: CATSSETQPQHF.

The table lists this clonotype with many counts. This chain links TRBV15 with TRBJ1-1; weak D call: TRBD1 (5 bases). Germline V gene sequence: CDR1 LNHNV, CDR2 YYDKDF (reference sequence). This CDR3 comprises 14 residues. V lost 1 base, J lost 4 bases, and 10 bases lay in between. CDR3 sequence reads: CATSRAFGGTEAFF. CDR3 DNA sequence: TGTGCCACCAGCAGAGCTTTCGGGGGCACTGAAGCTTTCTTT.

The chain recombines TRBV24-1 with TRBJ2-1, with 8 positions matching TRBD1. CDR1 and CDR2 (germline): KGHDR, SFDVKD. There are 14 residues in the CDR3. J was trimmed by 5 bases and V by 2 bases; bases with no gene match: 1. The CDR3 loop reads CATSDWDRHNEQFF. DNA for the CDR3: TGTGCCACCAGTGATTGGGACAGGCACAATGAGCAGTTCTTC.

This clonotype was seen repeatedly, ten times or more. The chain is built from TRBV14 and TRBJ2-5, with D tentatively TRBD1 (6 bases). V lost 7 bases, J lost 1 base, and 13 bases lay in between. The CDR3 spans 14 residues. Germline values: CDR1 SGHDN, CDR2 FVKESK. The CDR3 DNA follows: TGTGCCAGCACCTCCACAGGGCCCCAAGAGACCCAGTACTTC. Its translation is CASTSTGPQETQYF. Based on the CDR3 plus reference TRBV14 and TRBJ2-5, the full variable domain is EAGVTQFPSHSVIEKGQTVTLRCDPISGHDNLYWYRRVMGKEIKFLLHFVKESKQDESGMPNNRFLAERTGGTYSTLKVQPAELEDSGVYFCASTSTGPQETQYFGPGTRLLVL.

V usage is TRBV2 and J usage is TRBJ2-7; no clear D. Germline V lookup: CDR1 SNHLY, CDR2 FYNNEI. V lost 6 bases and J lost 6, with 9 bases in between. There are 11 residues in the CDR3. The CDR3, as DNA: TGTGCCAGCAGAGCTAGGGCCGAGCAGTACTTC. Translated: CASRARAEQYF.

The sample holds many counts of this clonotype. CDR3 sequence reads: CSARDLGNNNQPQHF. CDR3 nucleotides: TGCAGTGCTAGAGATCTGGGGAACAACAATCAGCCCCAGCATTTT. The chain carries TRBV20-1 and TRBJ1-5; no clear D gene. V was shortened by 0 bases and J by 3 bases, with 12 bases between the two germline ends. The CDR3 is 15 residues long. Germline V gene lookup returns CDR1 DFQATT and CDR2 SNEGSKA (reference sequence).

This chain connects TRBV5-6 to TRBJ2-3, with TRBD2 matching 7 bases. Germline loops: CDR1 SGHDT, CDR2 YYEEEE. The CDR3 runs 16 residues. The ends lost 2 bases at V and 2 bases at J; junction bases unmatched: 8. The CDR3 here is CASSLMAGVYTDTQYF. CDR3 coding DNA: TGTGCCAGCAGCTTAATGGCGGGGGTGTACACAGATACGCAGTATTTT.

The CDR3 DNA reads as TGTGCCAGCAGTTTTAGAGAGGGCTCCTACGAGCAGTACTTC. Encoded protein: CASSFREGSYEQYF. The chain links TRBV2 to TRBJ2-7, with a weak D call TRBD2 (5 bases). Trimming took off 5 bases at V and 0 bases at J, with 11 bases between the two ends. The germline CDR1 and CDR2 sequences are SNHLY and FYNNEI. CDR3 length: 14 amino acids.

Comment on this clonotype: Because it lacks the conserved phenylalanine or tryptophan at the end, this CDR3 is likely a read error. The J gene is TRBJ2-7, the V gene TRBV10-3; the D gene is possibly TRBD2 (5 bases). There are 13 residues in the CDR3. The germline CDR1 and CDR2 sequences are ENHRY and SYGVKD. V was clipped by 10 bases and J by 6 bases, with 19 bases between them. CDR3 bases: TGTGCCACCTCCGGACTGGGCTTTGGCGAGCAGTACCCC. Its translation: CATSGLGFGEQYP.

The chain employs TRBV2 and TRBJ1-2; unclear D gene. Trimming took 3 bases from V and 5 from J, leaving 7 bases between them. In germline, CDR1 is SNHLY, CDR2 FYNNEI. The CDR3 loop spans 12 amino acids. CDR3 sequence reads: CASSDPVYGYTF. The CDR3 nucleotides read TGTGCCAGCAGTGATCCAGTTTATGGCTACACCTTC.